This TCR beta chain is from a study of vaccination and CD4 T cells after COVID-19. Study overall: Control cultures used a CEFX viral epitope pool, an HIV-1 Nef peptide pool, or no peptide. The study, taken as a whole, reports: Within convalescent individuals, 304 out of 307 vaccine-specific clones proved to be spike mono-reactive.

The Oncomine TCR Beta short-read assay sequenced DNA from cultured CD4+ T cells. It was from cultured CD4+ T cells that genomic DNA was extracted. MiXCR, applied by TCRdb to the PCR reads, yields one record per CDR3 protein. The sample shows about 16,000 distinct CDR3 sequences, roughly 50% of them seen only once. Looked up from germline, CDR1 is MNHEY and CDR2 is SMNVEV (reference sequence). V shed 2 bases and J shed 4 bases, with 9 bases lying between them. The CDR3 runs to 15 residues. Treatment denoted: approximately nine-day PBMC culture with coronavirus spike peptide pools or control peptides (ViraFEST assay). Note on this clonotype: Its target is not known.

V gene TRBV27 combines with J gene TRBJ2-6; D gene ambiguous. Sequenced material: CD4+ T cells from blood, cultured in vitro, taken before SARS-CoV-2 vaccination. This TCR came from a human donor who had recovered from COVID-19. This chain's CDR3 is CASSLRSSGANVLTF. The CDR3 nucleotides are TGTGCCAGCAGTTTAAGAAGTTCCGGGGCCAACGTCCTGACTTTC.